This T cell receptor (beta chain) stems from a study of OX40 agonist ivuxolimab in advanced cancers. Study overall: An agonistic human IgG2 monoclonal antibody against OX40 (CD134) was given. Over 30% of patients had received prior checkpoint inhibitor therapy.

V was clipped by 0 bases and J by 4 bases; unmatched bases: 5. The CDR3 spans 17 residues. From germline, CDR1 is ENHRY and CDR2 SYGVKD. Some clones are missing from TCRdb's copy, which holds only in-frame ones; the method was immunoSEQ multiplex PCR. This table holds 70,000 to 95,000 clones, about 82% found once. Regarding the study as a whole: Clonal expansion in partial responders at 0.1-3.0 mg/kg ranked among the lowest. Clonal expansion by week 6 occurred in CD4+ and CD8+ blood T cells (at 0.1 to 3.0 mg/kg).

In regard to this clone: The antigen is unknown.

The sequences come from CD4+ or CD8+ T cells sorted from blood, collected in a trial of the OX40 agonist ivuxolimab. The chain uses TRBV10-3 and TRBJ2-3; 12 bases match TRBD2. The sequence came from an adult with an advanced solid tumor such as melanoma, head and neck, liver or kidney cancer. CDR3 coding DNA: TGTGCCATCAGTGAGTCTAGGACTAGCGGGGTGTCAGATACGCAGTATTTT. Translating it yields CAISESRTSGVSDTQYF.